This T cell receptor beta chain was captured in a study of CD8 T cells in Susac syndrome. Germline CDR1 is DFQATT and CDR2 is SNEGSKA (reference sequence). The CDR3 covers 14 residues. Deletions cut 0 bases from V and 2 bases from J, with 11 bases between. The RNA, about 0.5 to 1 ug, was put through reverse transcription using random hexamers. TCRdb analysed the immunoSEQ multiplex PCR reads with MiXCR anew, one entry per CDR3 protein. The top ten clones hold roughly 0.2% of a sample with about 150,000 distinct CDR3 sequences, approximately 94% of them seen once. It was negative isolation that provided the CD8+ and CD4+ T cells, whereas TEMRA cells were enriched by FACS.

Sequences were obtained from CD8+ T cells from PBMCs. The rearrangement links TRBV20-1 to TRBJ2-7; D ambiguous. The sequence was obtained from a human donor with multiple sclerosis. CDR3 bases: TGCAGTGCTAGAGATCGTAACACAACCTACGAGCAGTACTTC. Its protein product is CSARDRNTTYEQYF.